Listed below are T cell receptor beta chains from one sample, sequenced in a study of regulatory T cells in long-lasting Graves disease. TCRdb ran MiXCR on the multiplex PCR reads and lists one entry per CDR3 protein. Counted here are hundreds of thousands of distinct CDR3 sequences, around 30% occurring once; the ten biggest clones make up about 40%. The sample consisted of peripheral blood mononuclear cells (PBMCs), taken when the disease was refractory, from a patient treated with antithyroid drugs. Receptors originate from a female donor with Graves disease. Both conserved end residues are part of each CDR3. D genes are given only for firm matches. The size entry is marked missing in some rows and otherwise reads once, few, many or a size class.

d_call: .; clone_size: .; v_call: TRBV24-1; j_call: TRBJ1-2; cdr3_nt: TGTGCCACCAGTGACCCCAGCGACGGAGACTATGGCTACACCTTC; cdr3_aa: CATSDPSDGDYGYTF
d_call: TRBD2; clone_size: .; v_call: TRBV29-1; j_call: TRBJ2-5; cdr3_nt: TGCAGCGTACTAGCGGGGGGACAAGAGACCCAGTACTTC; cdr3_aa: CSVLAGGQETQYF
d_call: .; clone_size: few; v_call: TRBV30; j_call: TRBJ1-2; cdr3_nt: TGTGCCTGGAGTGGGCAGGGAAACTATGGCTACACCTTC; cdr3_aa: CAWSGQGNYGYTF
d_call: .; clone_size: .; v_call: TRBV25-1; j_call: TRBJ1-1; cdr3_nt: TGTGCCAGCAGCGCAGACGTGAGGGCCACTGAAGCTTTCTTT; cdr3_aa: CASSADVRATEAFF
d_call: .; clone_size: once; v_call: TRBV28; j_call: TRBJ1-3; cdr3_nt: TGTGCCAGCAGTCTGCCCTCCGGGACAACTCCCTCTGGAAACACCACATATTTT; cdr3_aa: CASSLPSGTTPSGNTTYF
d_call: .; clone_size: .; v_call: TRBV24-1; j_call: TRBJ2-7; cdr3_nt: TGTGCCAGCAGTTTCCCCGGACAGATCTACGAGCAGTACTTC; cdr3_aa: CASSFPGQIYEQYF
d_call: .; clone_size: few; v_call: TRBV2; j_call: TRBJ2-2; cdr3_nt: TGTGCCAGCAGTGACAGATACACCGGGGAGCTGTTTTTT; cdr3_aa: CASSDRYTGELFF
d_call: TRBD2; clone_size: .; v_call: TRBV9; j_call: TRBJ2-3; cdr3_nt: TGTGCCAGCAGCCCACGCGCTAGCGGGAGCACAGATACGCAGTATTTT; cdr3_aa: CASSPRASGSTDTQYF
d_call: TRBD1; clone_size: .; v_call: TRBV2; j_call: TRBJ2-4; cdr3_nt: TGTGCCAGCATGAAAGGGGGCGTTAGCATTCAGTACTTC; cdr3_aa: CASMKGGVSIQYF
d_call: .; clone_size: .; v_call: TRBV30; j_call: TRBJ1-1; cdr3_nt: TGTGCCTGGTGCTCAGCAAGAAAGACTGAAGCTTTCTTT; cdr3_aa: CAWCSARKTEAFF
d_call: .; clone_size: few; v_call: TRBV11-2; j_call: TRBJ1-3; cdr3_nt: TGTGCCAGCAGCTTAGATGTCGCGACGAACACCATATATTTT; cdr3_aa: CASSLDVATNTIYF
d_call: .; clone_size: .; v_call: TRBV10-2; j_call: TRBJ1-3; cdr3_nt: TGCGCCAGCGGGTTAAGGAGCTCTGGAAACACCATATATTTT; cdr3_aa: CASGLRSSGNTIYF
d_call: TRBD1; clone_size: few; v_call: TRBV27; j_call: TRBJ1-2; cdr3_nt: TGTGCCAGCAGTATATCCGGGACAGGTTATGGCTACACCTTC; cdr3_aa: CASSISGTGYGYTF
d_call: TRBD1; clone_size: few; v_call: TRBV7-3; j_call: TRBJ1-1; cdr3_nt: TGTGCCAGCAGCTCAACAGGGGAGCGGGGCACTGAAGCTTTCTTT; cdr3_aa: CASSSTGERGTEAFF
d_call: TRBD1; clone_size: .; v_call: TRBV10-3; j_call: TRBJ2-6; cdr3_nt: TGTGCCATCAGTTTTGCCGGGACAGCGGTCCCTGGGGCCAACGTCCTGACTTTC; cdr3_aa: CAISFAGTAVPGANVLTF
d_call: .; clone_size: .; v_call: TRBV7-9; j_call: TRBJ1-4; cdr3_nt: TGTGCCAGCAGCTTAACGGCAGGTGGGGAAAAACTGTTTTTT; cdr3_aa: CASSLTAGGEKLFF
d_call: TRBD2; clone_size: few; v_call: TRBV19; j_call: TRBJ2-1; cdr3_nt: TGTGCCAGTAGTCCAATAGCGGGAAACTCCAATGAGCAGTTCTTC; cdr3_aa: CASSPIAGNSNEQFF
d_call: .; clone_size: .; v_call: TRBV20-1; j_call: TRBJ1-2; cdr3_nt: TGCAGTGCTAGAGATCCCCAGACAAAGAACTATGGCTACACCTTC; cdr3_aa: CSARDPQTKNYGYTF
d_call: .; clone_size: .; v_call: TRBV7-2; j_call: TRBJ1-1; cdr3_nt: TGTGCCAGCAGCTACCAGGTCGCCACTGAAGCTTTCTTT; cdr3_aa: CASSYQVATEAFF
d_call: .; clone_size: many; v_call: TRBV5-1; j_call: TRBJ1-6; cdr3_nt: TGCGCCAGCAGAAGCTCCCAGCGTTCACCCCTCCACTTT; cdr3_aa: CASRSSQRSPLHF
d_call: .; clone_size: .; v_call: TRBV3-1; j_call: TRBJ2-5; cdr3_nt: TGTGCCAGCAGCCAAGAGTCCCCAGAGACCCAGTACTTC; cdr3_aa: CASSQESPETQYF
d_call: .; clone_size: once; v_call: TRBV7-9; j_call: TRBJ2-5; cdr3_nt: TGTGCCAGCAGCTTGACAGCGAGAGAGACCCAGTACTTC; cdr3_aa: CASSLTARETQYF
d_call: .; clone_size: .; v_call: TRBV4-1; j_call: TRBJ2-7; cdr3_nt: TGCGCCAGCAGCCCGCTGGACTCTCTAACCTACGAGCAGTACTTC; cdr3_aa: CASSPLDSLTYEQYF
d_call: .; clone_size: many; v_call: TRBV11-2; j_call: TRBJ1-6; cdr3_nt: TGTGCCAGCAGCTTGGCAGGGTATTCACCCCTCCACTTT; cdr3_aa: CASSLAGYSPLHF
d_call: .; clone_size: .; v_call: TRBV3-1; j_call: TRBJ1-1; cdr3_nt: TGTGCCAGCAGCCCCTTACAGGGACTAGGCACTGAAGCTTTCTTT; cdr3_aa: CASSPLQGLGTEAFF
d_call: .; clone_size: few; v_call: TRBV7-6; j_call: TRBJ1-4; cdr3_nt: TGTGCCAGCAGCTTAGGCACTGAGGCAGGCCGTGAACTGTTTTTT; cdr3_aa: CASSLGTEAGRELFF
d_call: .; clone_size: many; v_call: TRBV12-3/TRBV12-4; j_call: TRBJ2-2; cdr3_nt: TGTGCCAGCAGGCCTCGCCCCGGGGAGCTGTTTTTT; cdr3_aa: CASRPRPGELFF
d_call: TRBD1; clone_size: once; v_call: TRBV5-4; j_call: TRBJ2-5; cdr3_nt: TGTGCCAGCAGCTCCGCCGGGACAGAGTACCAAGAGACCCAGTACTTC; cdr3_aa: CASSSAGTEYQETQYF
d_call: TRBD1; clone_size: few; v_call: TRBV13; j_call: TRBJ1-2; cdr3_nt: TGTGCCAGCAGCTTAGGCAGGGGGCCGGGCTACACCTTC; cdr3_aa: CASSLGRGPGYTF
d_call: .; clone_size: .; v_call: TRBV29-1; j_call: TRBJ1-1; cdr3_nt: TGCAGCGCAGCCGGGGGCGACGGGACTGAAGCTTTCTTT; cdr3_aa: CSAAGGDGTEAFF
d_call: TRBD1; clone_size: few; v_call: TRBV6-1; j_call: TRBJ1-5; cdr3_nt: TGTGCCAGCAGCAGACAGGGTTTGCGGCCCCAGCATTTT; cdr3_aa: CASSRQGLRPQHF
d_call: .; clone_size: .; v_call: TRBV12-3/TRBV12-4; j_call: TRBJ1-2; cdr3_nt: TGTGCCAGCAGTTTACGTCACTATGACTACACCTTC; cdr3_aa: CASSLRHYDYTF
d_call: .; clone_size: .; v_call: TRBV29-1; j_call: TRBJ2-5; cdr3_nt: TGCAGCGTTGTTTTCCTCCAAGAGACCCAGTACTTC; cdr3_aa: CSVVFLQETQYF
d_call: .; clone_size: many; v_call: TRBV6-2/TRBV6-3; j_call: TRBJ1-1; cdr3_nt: TGTGCCAGCAGTGAAGGGGACACAGCGAACACTGAAGCTTTCTTT; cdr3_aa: CASSEGDTANTEAFF
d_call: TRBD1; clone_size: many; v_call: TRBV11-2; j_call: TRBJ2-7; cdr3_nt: TGTGCCAGCAGCAAAAACAGGGGGGATACCTACGAGCAGTACTTC; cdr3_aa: CASSKNRGDTYEQYF
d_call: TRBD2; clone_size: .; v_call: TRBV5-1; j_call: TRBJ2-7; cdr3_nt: TGCGCCAGCAGCCCAGGACTAGCTGAGTTGATAGAGCAGTACTTC; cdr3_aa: CASSPGLAELIEQYF
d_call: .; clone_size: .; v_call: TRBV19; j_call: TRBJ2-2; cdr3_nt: TGTGCCAGTAAGGGACAGAACACCGGGGAGCTGTTTTTT; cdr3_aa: CASKGQNTGELFF
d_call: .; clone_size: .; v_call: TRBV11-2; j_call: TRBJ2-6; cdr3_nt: TGTGCCAGCAGCTCCCCGAGGACTGGGGCCAACGTCCTGACTTTC; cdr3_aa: CASSSPRTGANVLTF
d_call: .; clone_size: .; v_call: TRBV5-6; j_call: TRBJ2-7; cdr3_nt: TGTGCCAGCAGCTTAACGGGAGACCTTTACGAGCAGTACTTC; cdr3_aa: CASSLTGDLYEQYF
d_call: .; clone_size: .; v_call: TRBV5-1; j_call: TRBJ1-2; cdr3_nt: TGCGCCAGCAGCTTATTTGACAGCCTCTATGGCTACACCTTC; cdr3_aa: CASSLFDSLYGYTF
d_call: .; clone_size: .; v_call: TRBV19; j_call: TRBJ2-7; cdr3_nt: TGTGCCAGTAGTCACGCGGCCTACGAGCAGTACTTC; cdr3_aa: CASSHAAYEQYF
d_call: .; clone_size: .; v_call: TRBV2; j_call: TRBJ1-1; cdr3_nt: TGTGCCAGCAGATTAGACGAATCCCGAGGCACTGAAGCTTTCTTT; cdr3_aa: CASRLDESRGTEAFF
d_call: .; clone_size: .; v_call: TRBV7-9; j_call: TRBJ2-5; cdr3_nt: TGTGCCAGCAGCCCCATGGCTGAAATCCAAGAGACCCAGTACTTC; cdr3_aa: CASSPMAEIQETQYF
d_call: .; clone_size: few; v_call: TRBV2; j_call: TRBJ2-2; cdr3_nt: TGTGCCAGCAGTGACGGCACATCGAACACCGGGGAGCTGTTTTTT; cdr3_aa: CASSDGTSNTGELFF
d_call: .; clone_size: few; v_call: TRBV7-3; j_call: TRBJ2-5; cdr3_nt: TGTGCCAGCAGCCTGGGACTCCGGGAGACCCAGTACTTC; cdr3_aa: CASSLGLRETQYF
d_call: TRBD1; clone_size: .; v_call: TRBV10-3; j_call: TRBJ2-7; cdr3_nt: TGTGCCATCAGGAACCGGGACAGTGAGTACGAGCAGTACTTC; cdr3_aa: CAIRNRDSEYEQYF
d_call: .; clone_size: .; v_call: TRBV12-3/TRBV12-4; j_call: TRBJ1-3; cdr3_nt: TGTGCCAGCAGTTTAAGGGTGACCGCAAACACCATATATTTT; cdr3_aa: CASSLRVTANTIYF
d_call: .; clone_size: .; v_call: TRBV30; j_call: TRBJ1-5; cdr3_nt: TGTGCCTGGAGTGACAGGGGCAATCAGCCCCAGCATTTT; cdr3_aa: CAWSDRGNQPQHF
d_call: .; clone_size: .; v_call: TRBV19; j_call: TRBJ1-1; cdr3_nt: TGTGCCAGTAGTCCGGGGACGGAATTGAACACTGAAGCTTTCTTT; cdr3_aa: CASSPGTELNTEAFF
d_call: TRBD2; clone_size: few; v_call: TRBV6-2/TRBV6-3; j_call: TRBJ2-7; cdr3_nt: TGTGCCAGCAGTCCGGTAACTAGCGGGAGACCCTACGAGCAGTACTTC; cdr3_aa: CASSPVTSGRPYEQYF
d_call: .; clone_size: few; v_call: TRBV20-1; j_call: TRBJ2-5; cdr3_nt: TGCAGTGCTAGAGGACGGGGTGGGGAGACCCAGTACTTC; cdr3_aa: CSARGRGGETQYF
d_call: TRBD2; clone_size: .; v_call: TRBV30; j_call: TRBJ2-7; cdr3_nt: TGTGCCTGGAGTGTACCTGGGACTAGCGGCTACGAGCAGTACTTC; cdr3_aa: CAWSVPGTSGYEQYF
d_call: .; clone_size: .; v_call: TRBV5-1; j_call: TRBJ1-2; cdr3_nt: TGCGCCAGCAGCTTGGAAGCGGGGAACTATGGCGACACCTTC; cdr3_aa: CASSLEAGNYGDTF
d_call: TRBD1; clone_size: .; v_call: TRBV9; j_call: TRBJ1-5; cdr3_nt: TGTGCCAGCAGCGTAGGGCAGGGGGCCCACCCCCAGCATTTT; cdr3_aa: CASSVGQGAHPQHF
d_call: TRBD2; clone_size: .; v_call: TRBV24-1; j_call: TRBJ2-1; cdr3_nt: TGTGCCACCAGTGCTGGAACAGCGGGAGGATACAATGAGCAGTTCTTC; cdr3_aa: CATSAGTAGGYNEQFF